The 2 T cell receptor beta chains presented below share a single source sample, sequenced in a study of chemoradiotherapy in HPV16-positive cancers. Clones were read by immunoSEQ multiplex PCR, and TCRdb kept only the in-frame ones, dropping some. The table records some 24,000 clones, around 94% of them present only once. The biological material was taken from a patient who underwent chemoradiotherapy. These receptors were obtained from a human donor with HPV-associated anogenital cancer.

The gene calls are TRBV29-1 and TRBJ1-1; no clear D. V shed 2 bases and J shed 1 base, with 11 bases lying between them. There are 14 residues in the CDR3. Germline V lookup: CDR1 SQVTM, CDR2 ANQGSEA. The CDR3 spells CSVEKGPGNTEAFF. The CDR3 nucleotides are TGCAGCGTTGAAAAGGGCCCGGGGAACACTGAAGCTTTCTTT.

Turning to this clone: At one boundary the junction diverges from the germline segment, which might be a read error. The CDR3 DNA follows: TGTGCCAGCCGTTTGGGGGGCCTTGGCTACACCTTC. Its protein is CASRLGGLGYTF. The chain employs TRBV28 and TRBJ1-2; a weak D match, TRBD1 (6 bases). CDR1 is MDHEN, CDR2 SYDVKM, per germline. CDR3 length equals 12 residues.